Detailed here is one T cell receptor beta chain. Its antigen remains unidentified. The treatment here: oral pan-JAK inhibitor, 5-10 mg twice daily. This specimen comes from a study of CD8+ T cells in alopecia areata. Isolated RNA was reverse transcribed into cDNA used as the sequencing template. Repertoires were generated with immunoSEQ multiplex PCR, while TCRdb's copy carries only in-frame clones and drops some. The top ten clones hold roughly 12% of a sample with around 200,000 clones, under 60% of them seen once. Study-wide findings and caveats: A great number of expanded lesional clones endured in scalp and blood during tofacitinib. Expanded CD8+ clones among the top 100, and scalp clonality, were significantly decreased by tofacitinib.

The J segment lost 13 bases and the V segment lost 5 bases, leaving 15 bases of the junction unmatched. Germline CDR1 SGHRS, CDR2 YFSETQ. CDR3 length: 16 amino acids. This rearrangement joins TRBV5-1 to TRBJ2-1; 13 bases align to TRBD2. The source was CD8+ T cells sorted from blood, collected at week 24, from a patient treated with tofacitinib. This TCR was sampled from a human donor with alopecia areata. Here the CDR3 DNA reads TGCGCCAGCAGGATCGGACTAGCGGGGGACTGGTGGGAACAGTTCTTC. Translation: CASRIGLAGDWWEQFF.